Below, 27 T cell receptor beta chains from the same sample are listed, as sequenced in a study of shared clonotypes between healthy human individuals. The table came from immunoSEQ multiplex PCR; TCRdb's copy has only in-frame clones and leaves some out. The sample records around 700,000 clones, roughly nine tenths being singletons. Naive CD8 cells were CD45RO-negative, positively selected for CCR7, excluding terminally differentiated effector memory CD45RA+ cells. The sample taken for sequencing was naive CD8+ T cells sorted from blood. These receptors were collected from a man between 25 and 39 years old in good health.

The chain uses TRBV29-1 and TRBJ2-1; possibly TRBD2 for D (6 bases). The V gene's germline CDR1 is SQVTM and CDR2 ANQGSEA. The V end was cut by 1 base, the J end by 8 bases, with 21 bases between. The length of the CDR3 is 16 residues. In nucleotides, the CDR3 is TGCAGCGTTGAAGTCCCTCCCTGGCTGGGAGGCCATGAGCAGTTCTTC. Amino acid sequence: CSVEVPPWLGGHEQFF.

This clone was counted once. This sequence joins TRBV4-3 and TRBJ2-5, with a tentative D call TRBD1 (6 bases). The V gene's germline CDR1 is LGHNA and CDR2 YSLEER. This CDR3 has 15 residues. V was shortened by 1 base and J by 2 bases, with 11 bases between the two germline ends. CDR3 bases: TGCGCCAGCAGCCAAGGCCACAGGGATCAAGAGACCCAGTACTTC. Its translation is CASSQGHRDQETQYF.

The gene calls are TRBV5-6 and TRBJ1-2; D unclear. Germline CDR1 and CDR2: SGHDT and YYEEEE. This CDR3 contains 16 residues. V was cut by 0 bases and J by 4 bases, with 16 bases left in between. For the CDR3, the DNA is TGTGCCAGCAGCTTGGCCCGAATCCCTTCGCTCTATGGCTACACCTTC. Residues: CASSLARIPSLYGYTF.

The chain combines TRBV5-1 with TRBJ1-3, with a weak D call TRBD1 (6 bases). Trimming stripped 0 bases from V and 2 bases from J, with 12 bases between. From germline, CDR1 is SGHRS and CDR2 YFSETQ. The CDR3 is made up of 16 amino acids. CDR3 bases: TGCGCCAGCAGCTTGGCCGGTACAGGGCCTGGAAACACCATATATTTT. This gives the protein CASSLAGTGPGNTIYF. Supplemented by reference TRBV5-1 and TRBJ1-3, the full variable domain reads KAGVTQTPRYLIKTRGQQVTLSCSPISGHRSVSWYQQTPGQGLQFLFEYFSETQRNKGNFPGRFSGRQFSNSRSEMNVSTLELGDSALYLCASSLAGTGPGNTIYFGEGSWLTVV.

J is TRBJ2-7 and V is TRBV7-9; a possible D gene is TRBD1 (5 bases). The CDR3 covers 13 residues. V lost 4 bases and J 3 bases, leaving 10 bases between the germline ends. Germline CDR1 SEHNR, CDR2 FQNEAQ (reference sequence). Here the CDR3 DNA reads TGTGCCAGCAGCTGGCTAACAGGCTACGAGCAGTACTTC. Its protein is CASSWLTGYEQYF. The whole variable domain, remainder taken from reference TRBV7-9 and TRBJ2-7, is DTGVSQNPRHKITKRGQNVTFRCDPISEHNRLYWYRQTLGQGPEFLTYFQNEAQLEKSRLLSDRFSAERPKGSFSTLEIQRTEQGDSAMYLCASSWLTGYEQYFGPGTRLTVT.

This chain joins TRBV9 and TRBJ1-4; 7 bases are a match to TRBD1. There are 17 residues in the CDR3. The V segment lost 0 bases and the J segment 5 bases; nucleotides outside the gene matches: 10. Germline V gene lookup returns CDR1 SGDLS and CDR2 YYNGEE. The CDR3 DNA follows: TGTGCCAGCAGCGTAGGGGTAGTGGGACAGACAAATGAAAAACTGTTTTTT. It encodes CASSVGVVGQTNEKLFF.

CDR3 sequence reads: CASSNGTANTEAFF. The CDR3 bases are TGTGCCAGCAGCAACGGGACAGCGAACACTGAAGCTTTCTTT. This chain connects TRBV7-9 to TRBJ1-1, with 7 bases that match TRBD1. Germline V gene sequence: CDR1 SEHNR, CDR2 FQNEAQ (reference sequence). V shed 5 bases, J shed 1 base, and the junction held 4 bases outside the gene matches. The CDR3 runs 14 residues.

The chain couples TRBV27 to TRBJ2-1; a weak D match, TRBD2 (6 bases). Germline assignment: CDR1 MNHEY and CDR2 SMNVEV (reference sequence). The CDR3 totals 14 residues. V gave up 4 bases and J gave up 6 bases, with 13 bases separating them. The CDR3: CASSSYAGGNEQFF. In DNA, the CDR3 is TGTGCCAGCAGTTCCTATGCCGGGGGCAATGAGCAGTTCTTC.

This rearrangement joins TRBV4-2 to TRBJ2-1; possible D gene TRBD2, 6 bases. Trimming removed 4 bases at V and 8 bases at J, with 18 bases between. The CDR3 sequence is 15 residues long. Germline loops: CDR1 LGHNA, CDR2 YNFKEQ. CDR3 sequence (DNA): TGTGCCAGCAGCCGAGCACCGGGAGCCGGGGATGAGCAGTTCTTC. As protein: CASSRAPGAGDEQFF.

The chain employs TRBV5-6 and TRBJ2-2, with a tentative D call TRBD1 (6 bases). The V end was cut by 0 bases, the J end by 1 base, with 16 bases between. The CDR3 is 18 amino acids. Looked up from germline, CDR1 is SGHDT and CDR2 is YYEEEE. The CDR3 loop reads CASSLGLLLGGNTGELFF. CDR3 bases: TGTGCCAGCAGCTTGGGATTATTATTAGGGGGGAACACCGGGGAGCTGTTTTTT.

The chain joins TRBV27 to TRBJ2-7, with D perhaps TRBD1 (6 bases). The length of the CDR3 is 12 residues. CDR1 MNHEY and CDR2 SMNVEV come from the germline V gene (reference sequence). Between the trimmed V and J ends, which lost 5 bases and 2 bases, there was a span of 7 bases. The CDR3: CASSGGPYEQYF. The CDR3 DNA reads TGTGCCAGCAGTGGGGGCCCCTACGAGCAGTACTTC.

The chain carries TRBV5-4 and TRBJ2-4; TRBD2 might be the D (5 bases). The length of the CDR3 is 13 residues. Germline V CDR1 and CDR2: SGHNT, YYREEE (reference sequence). With 4 bases removed from V and 7 bases from J, the gap between germline ends came to 12 bases. The CDR3 sequence: CASSPTEENIQYF. In nucleotides, the CDR3 is TGTGCCAGCAGCCCGACGGAGGAGAACATTCAGTACTTC.

The CDR3 region has the DNA TGTGCCAGCAGCTACTCTAGCGGTTGGTACCAAGAGACCCAGTACTTC. Translating it yields CASSYSSGWYQETQYF. The chain couples TRBV7-6 to TRBJ2-5; TRBD2 matches 7 bases. The CDR3 contains 16 residues. CDR1 is SGHVS, CDR2 FNYEAQ, per germline. The junction had 8 bases not matched to a gene; V was cut back by 4 bases and J by 0 bases. The entire variable domain, with the rest obtained from reference TRBV7-6 and TRBJ2-5, is as follows: GAGVSQSPRYKVTKRGQDVALRCDPISGHVSLYWYRQALGQGPEFLTYFNYEAQQDKSGLPNDRFSAERPEGSISTLTIQRTEQRDSAMYRCASSYSSGWYQETQYFGPGTRLLVL.

V and J are TRBV2 and TRBJ2-1, with 11 positions matching TRBD1. Losses at the gene ends were 7 bases for V and 7 bases for J; bases not matched to a gene: 6. Germline CDR1 is SNHLY and CDR2 is FYNNEI. The CDR3 sequence is 14 residues long. The CDR3 DNA sequence: TGTGCCAGCAACGTAGGACAGGGGGCGAATGAGCAGTTCTTC. It is translated as CASNVGQGANEQFF.

This chain connects TRBV27 to TRBJ2-7; no firm D call. Germline-derived CDR1 and CDR2 are MNHEY and SMNVEV (reference sequence). V lost 5 bases to trimming and J lost 3 bases, with 14 bases between them. The CDR3 is 14 residues long. The CDR3 loop reads CASSGLGQIYEQYF. The CDR3 region has the DNA TGTGCCAGCAGTGGCCTAGGGCAGATCTACGAGCAGTACTTC.

The V and J genes are TRBV5-4 and TRBJ1-1; the match to TRBD1 covers 7 bases. The length of the CDR3 is 15 residues. In germline, CDR1 is SGHNT, CDR2 YYREEE (reference sequence). The V and J ends lost 4 bases and 5 bases, in that order; junction bases with no gene match: 11. The CDR3 here is CASSRDSKWDTEAFF. The DNA for the CDR3 is TGTGCCAGCAGCCGGGACAGCAAATGGGATACTGAAGCTTTCTTT.

The J gene is TRBJ1-1, the V gene TRBV6-1; D gene ambiguous. Germline V CDR1 and CDR2: MNHNS, SASEGT. Trimming took 10 bases from V and 6 from J, leaving 9 bases between them. The CDR3 consists of 10 residues. CDR3 nucleotides: TGTGCCAACGGGGAGTCTGAAGCTTTCTTT. This sequence encodes CANGESEAFF.

The chain carries TRBV27 and TRBJ2-1; 9 bases align to TRBD1. CDR1 and CDR2 (germline): MNHEY, SMNVEV (reference sequence). The CDR3 sequence is 15 residues long. With 8 bases clipped from V and 8 bases from J, the junction kept 13 bases outside the gene matches. The chain's CDR3 is CASSYRGPHLDEQFF. The CDR3, as DNA: TGTGCCAGCTCCTACAGGGGGCCCCACCTGGATGAGCAGTTCTTC.

The chain recombines TRBV27 with TRBJ2-7; D possibly corresponds to TRBD1 (6 bases). V was shortened by 6 bases and J by 13 bases, with 16 bases between the two germline ends. This CDR3 comprises 11 residues. Germline lookup yields CDR1 MNHEY and CDR2 SMNVEV (reference sequence). The CDR3 here is CASSRGRAEYF. The CDR3 DNA reads as TGTGCCAGCAGCAGGGGTCGGGCAGAATACTTC.

As regards this clone: Other DNA sequences within the sample encode an identical CDR3. DNA of the CDR3: TGTGCCAGCAGCTTAGAAGTTTCCTACGAGCAGTACTTC. Encoded protein: CASSLEVSYEQYF. The genes are TRBV7-6 and TRBJ2-7; D is undetermined. Between the trimmed V and J ends, which lost 1 base and 1 base, there was a span of 5 bases. CDR1 SGHVS and CDR2 FNYEAQ come from the germline V gene. This CDR3 comprises 13 residues.

V gene TRBV7-9 combines with J gene TRBJ2-1; 7 bases match TRBD2. The CDR3 is made up of 19 amino acids. Germline CDR1 and CDR2: SEHNR and FQNEAQ (reference sequence). J lost 0 bases, V lost 4 bases, and 15 bases had no gene match. The CDR3 region has the DNA TGTGCCAGCAGCTCCCGGGGGATAGCGGGCCCCAGCTCCTACAATGAGCAGTTCTTC. It codes for CASSSRGIAGPSSYNEQFF.

The chain couples TRBV7-8 to TRBJ2-1; D is perhaps TRBD2 (5 bases). This CDR3 has 18 residues. V lost 0 bases to trimming and J lost 8 bases, with 23 bases between them. Looked up from germline, CDR1 is SGHVS and CDR2 is FQNEAQ. The CDR3 DNA reads as TGTGCCAGCAGCTTAGCACCTGGGCGGCGGACCCGGGAAGATGAGCAGTTCTTC. This translates into CASSLAPGRRTREDEQFF.

The sample holds one count of this clone. The chain carries TRBV19 and TRBJ2-1, with D tentatively TRBD1 (5 bases). In germline, CDR1 is LNHDA, CDR2 SQIVND (reference sequence). The CDR3 length is 15 residues. V lost 3 bases, J lost 12 bases, and 21 bases lay in between. The CDR3 bases are TGTGCCAGTAGTATTGGGTCGGACCTGGGGCACGGGCAGTTCTTC. This sequence encodes CASSIGSDLGHGQFF.

This chain connects TRBV28 to TRBJ1-1; no clear D. Between the trimmed V and J ends, which lost 8 bases and 0 bases, there was a span of 1 base. The CDR3 consists of 10 residues. Germline-derived CDR1 and CDR2 are MDHEN and SYDVKM. In DNA form, the CDR3 reads TGTGCCAGCGTGAACACTGAAGCTTTCTTT. It codes for CASVNTEAFF. Together with reference TRBV28 and TRBJ1-1, the CDR3 gives the full variable domain: DVKVTQSSRYLVKRTGEKVFLECVQDMDHENMFWYRQDPGLGLRLIYFSYDVKMKEKGDIPEGYSVSREKKERFSLILESASTNQTSMYLCASVNTEAFFGQGTRLTVV.

The V call is TRBV7-6, the J call TRBJ2-7, with TRBD2 matching 8 bases. The germline CDR1 and CDR2 sequences are SGHVS and FNYEAQ. The CDR3 covers 16 residues. The trim removed 0 bases at V and 3 bases at J, leaving 7 bases unmatched. This CDR3 reads CASSLALAEERYEQYF. Here the CDR3 DNA reads TGTGCCAGCAGCTTAGCACTAGCGGAAGAGCGCTACGAGCAGTACTTC.

This chain uses TRBV6-1 with TRBJ1-1; 7 nucleotides line up with TRBD1. This CDR3 region has 14 residues. The germline V gene has CDR1 MNHNS and CDR2 SASEGT. Germline trimming cut 4 bases from V and 6 bases from J; bases unmatched to any gene: 8. The CDR3 loop reads CASSVRTGVSEAFF. CDR3 sequence (DNA): TGTGCCAGCAGTGTCAGAACAGGGGTCTCTGAAGCTTTCTTT.

This clone was observed a single time. This chain uses TRBV27 with TRBJ2-7; D is possibly TRBD1 (6 bases). The V end was cut by 4 bases, the J end by 4 bases, with 14 bases between. Germline V gene sequence: CDR1 MNHEY, CDR2 SMNVEV (reference sequence). The CDR3 consists of 14 residues. The CDR3 loop is CASSYQDSRYEQYF. DNA of the CDR3: TGTGCCAGCAGTTATCAGGACAGTCGTTACGAGCAGTACTTC.